The clone carrying this T cell receptor (beta chain) showed up just once. What it binds is not known. A much larger clone differs by one base, so this may be a read error. No conserved phenylalanine or tryptophan is present at the end of the CDR3, so a read error is the likely explanation. The data belong to a study of T cells in Graves' hyperthyroidism and ophthalmopathy. Study findings and constraints: Stable hyperthyroidism and ophthalmopathy were separated using 13 V-J signatures. Model output signaled ophthalmopathy a median about 6.3 months ahead of onset.

Template material for amplifying TCR beta CDR3 regions consisted of RNA transcripts. Initially, a first-round RT-PCR of the TCR CDR3 employed the HTBI primer set. TCRdb analysed the multiplex PCR reads with MiXCR anew, one entry per CDR3 protein. The sample shows hundreds of thousands of distinct CDR3 sequences, 12% to 15% of them seen only once. Uncontrolled infections, other autoimmune diseases, pregnancy or lactation led to exclusion of patients. Sequenced material: blood. The source of this sequence is a woman aged 18 to 35 with Graves' hyperthyroidism.

Here the CDR3 DNA reads TGTGCCAGCAGTCCAATTGGTCCCCGGTACCTATACAATGAGCAGTTCCTC. Its protein is CASSPIGPRYLYNEQFL. The V gene is TRBV6-2 or TRBV6-3, the J gene TRBJ2-1; D unresolved. Germline CDR1 is MNHEY and CDR2 is SVGEGT. CDR3 length: 17 residues. The V gene lost 5 bases and the J gene lost 4 bases, with 21 bases spanning the gap.